The T cell receptor (beta chain) described here comes from a study of blood T cell repertoires in COVID-19 (TCRdb year 2020). General notes on the study: Collaborator samples came from the United States, Italy and Spain and covered acute and convalescent phases of COVID-19. The material from the prospective study consisted of cDNA or gDNA derived from T cells, B-cell-depleted T cells, or PBMCs. Subjects who had been exposed to COVID-19, were actively infected with it, or had recovered from it provided the deeply sampled blood TCRbeta repertoires that made up the dataset. The repertoires were released in a freely available public database meant as a resource for research on the immune response to SARS-CoV-2. The samples were drawn from the first 160 participants of the ongoing ImmuneRACE study and from over 950 subjects provided by 6 global collaborators. A de-identified subject ID, COVID-19 status, age in years and sex were almost always included in the sample metadata. Where HLA class I and class II types were available, the types were taken from metadata supplied by the sample provider, not from assay-based typing. Results the study describes overall, beyond this receptor: Clinical and demographic metadata were provided uncurated, with the amount varying by source and participant.

In Seattle, one collaborating source enrolled patients while the infection was active and tracked those patients longitudinally over the course of disease. Collaborating institutions collected whole blood in K2EDTA tubes following their own protocols. Collaborator samples were shipped for TCRbeta analysis as frozen whole blood, isolated PBMCs, or DNA extracted from either sample type. Comments on this clone: Its antigen has not been determined. No qualities accompany the bases; no much larger clone lies one base away.

The immunoSEQ Assay, a bias-controlled multiplex PCR, was used to amplify TCRbeta CDR3 regions from genomic DNA. Processing in the source paper ran as follows. The number of nucleated cells in each sample was estimated from the amplification of reference gene primers within the assay. To quantify the absolute abundance of each unique TCRbeta CDR3 rearrangement, sequence reads were collapsed and filtered. Productive Simpson clonality was computed per sample as the square root of Simpson's diversity index over productive rearrangements. Sourced from immuneACCESS, this table was stored by TCRdb with only in-frame sequences that have V and J called. A share of the clones is absent; for the studies checked, an unresolved V gene accounts for under half, and the remainder has no known explanation. V and J calls and clone size are given by that table; D and trimming were obtained from the DNA. The table for this sample lists about 250,000 clones; approximately 85% of them were counted only once. The top ten clonotypes cover less than 6.5% of the sample.

This sequence was found in a man aged 50-59 years with COVID-19, enrolled during active disease. Sequencing used peripheral blood.

The base sequence is TGTGCCAGCAGCTTTGCAGCGGGGGGGCTGGAGACCCAGTACTTC. Its translation reads: CASSFAAGGLETQYF. The chain is encoded by TRBV7-3 joined to TRBJ2-5; TRBD2 agrees with 10 junctional bases. The germline V gene supplies CDR1 SGHTA and CDR2 FQGTGA. Inclusive of the bounding cysteine and phenylalanine, the CDR3 is 15 residues long. Of all the DNA, just the CDR3 is kept, 45 bases in frame from base 1. Here V drops 3 bases and J drops 5 bases, and the junction holds 6 bases not matched to any gene.